This T cell receptor beta chain was recorded in a study of T-cell reconstitution after alpha-beta-depleted transplantation in children. This clonotype has a count of ten or more. Unique molecular identifiers were incorporated during preparation of the TCRbeta library. TCRdb used MiXCR to reprocess the PCR reads, holding one entry per CDR3 protein. The sample consists of around 600,000 distinct CDR3 sequences, approximately 15% of them appearing once. Germline loops: CDR1 DFQATT, CDR2 SNEGSKA (reference sequence). The CDR3 loop spans 17 amino acids. V was cut by 1 base and J by 4 bases, with 21 bases left in between.

Specimen: PBMCs from the stem cell graft donor, collected from the stem cell graft. The chain uses TRBV20-1 and TRBJ2-3; D may correspond to TRBD1 or TRBD2 (7 bases each). The receptor comes from a human donor who donated a stem cell graft to a child with acute myeloid leukemia. The CDR3: CSARGFRGLAVADTQYF. The CDR3 coding sequence is TGCAGTGCTAGAGGGTTTAGGGGGCTAGCGGTGGCAGATACGCAGTATTTT.